The present T cell receptor (beta chain) was sequenced within a study of blood T cell repertoires in COVID-19. Sequencing used immunoSEQ multiplex PCR; TCRdb keeps in-frame clones, though not all of them. The sample lists a few hundred thousand clones, around 88% seen once, with roughly 10% in the top ten. Unmatched junction bases numbered 8, after V lost 0 bases and J lost 4 bases. The CDR3 runs 16 residues. CDR1 and CDR2 from the germline V gene are MNHEY and SVGEGT. The chain employs TRBV6-2 or TRBV6-3 and TRBJ1-1; 7 nucleotides agree with TRBD1. The material sequenced was PBMCs or T cells enriched from blood (not recorded which). This receptor was taken from a man aged 35 to 55 who had recovered from COVID-19. The CDR3, as DNA: TGTGCCAGCAGTTACTCGGTAGGGACAGTCGGCACTGAAGCTTTCTTT. It yields the protein CASSYSVGTVGTEAFF.